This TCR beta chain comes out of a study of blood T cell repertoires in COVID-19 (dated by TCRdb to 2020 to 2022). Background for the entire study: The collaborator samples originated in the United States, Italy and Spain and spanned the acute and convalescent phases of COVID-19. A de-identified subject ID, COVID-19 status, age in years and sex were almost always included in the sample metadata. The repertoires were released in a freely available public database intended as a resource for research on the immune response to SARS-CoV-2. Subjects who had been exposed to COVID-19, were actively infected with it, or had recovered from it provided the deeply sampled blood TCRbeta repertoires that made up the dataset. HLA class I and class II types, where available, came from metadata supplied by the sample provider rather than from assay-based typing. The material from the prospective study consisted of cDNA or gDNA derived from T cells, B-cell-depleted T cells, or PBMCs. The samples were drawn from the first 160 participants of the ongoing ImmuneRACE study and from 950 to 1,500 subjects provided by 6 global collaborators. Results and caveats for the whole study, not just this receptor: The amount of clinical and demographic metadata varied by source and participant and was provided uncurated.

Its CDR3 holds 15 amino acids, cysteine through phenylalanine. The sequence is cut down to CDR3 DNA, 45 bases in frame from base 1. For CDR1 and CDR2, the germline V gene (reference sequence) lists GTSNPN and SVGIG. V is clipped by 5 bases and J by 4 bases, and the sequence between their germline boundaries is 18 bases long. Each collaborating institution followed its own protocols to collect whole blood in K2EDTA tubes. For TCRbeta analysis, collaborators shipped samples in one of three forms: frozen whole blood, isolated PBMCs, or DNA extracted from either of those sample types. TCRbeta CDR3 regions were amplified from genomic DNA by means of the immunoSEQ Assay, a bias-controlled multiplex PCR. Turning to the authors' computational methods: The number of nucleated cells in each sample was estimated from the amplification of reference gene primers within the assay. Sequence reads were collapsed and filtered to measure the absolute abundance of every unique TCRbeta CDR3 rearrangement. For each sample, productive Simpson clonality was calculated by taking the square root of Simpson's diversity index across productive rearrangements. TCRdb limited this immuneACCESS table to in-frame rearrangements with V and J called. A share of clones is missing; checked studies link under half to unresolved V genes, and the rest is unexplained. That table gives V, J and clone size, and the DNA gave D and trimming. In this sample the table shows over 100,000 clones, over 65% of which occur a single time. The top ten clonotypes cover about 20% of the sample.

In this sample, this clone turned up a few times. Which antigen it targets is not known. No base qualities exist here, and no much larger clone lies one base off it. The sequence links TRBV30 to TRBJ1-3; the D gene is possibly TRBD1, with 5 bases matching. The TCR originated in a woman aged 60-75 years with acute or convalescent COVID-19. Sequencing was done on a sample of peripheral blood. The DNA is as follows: TGTGCCTGGGATAAACAGGAACTCGGGGGAAACACCATATATTTT. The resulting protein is CAWDKQELGGNTIYF.